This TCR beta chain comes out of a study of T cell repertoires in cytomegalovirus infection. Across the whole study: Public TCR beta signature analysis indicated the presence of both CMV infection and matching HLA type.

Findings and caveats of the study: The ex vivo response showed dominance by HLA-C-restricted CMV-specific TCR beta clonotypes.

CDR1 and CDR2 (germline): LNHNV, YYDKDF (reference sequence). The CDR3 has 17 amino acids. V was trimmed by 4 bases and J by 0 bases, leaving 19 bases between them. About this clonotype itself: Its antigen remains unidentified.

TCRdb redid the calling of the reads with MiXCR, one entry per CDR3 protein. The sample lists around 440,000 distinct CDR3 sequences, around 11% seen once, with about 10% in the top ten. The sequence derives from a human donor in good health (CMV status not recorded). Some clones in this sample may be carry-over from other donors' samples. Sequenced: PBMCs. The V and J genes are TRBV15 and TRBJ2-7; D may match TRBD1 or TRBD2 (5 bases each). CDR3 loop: CATSITSGTEVSYEQYF. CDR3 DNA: TGTGCCACCAGCATAACGTCCGGGACCGAAGTCTCCTACGAGCAGTACTTC.